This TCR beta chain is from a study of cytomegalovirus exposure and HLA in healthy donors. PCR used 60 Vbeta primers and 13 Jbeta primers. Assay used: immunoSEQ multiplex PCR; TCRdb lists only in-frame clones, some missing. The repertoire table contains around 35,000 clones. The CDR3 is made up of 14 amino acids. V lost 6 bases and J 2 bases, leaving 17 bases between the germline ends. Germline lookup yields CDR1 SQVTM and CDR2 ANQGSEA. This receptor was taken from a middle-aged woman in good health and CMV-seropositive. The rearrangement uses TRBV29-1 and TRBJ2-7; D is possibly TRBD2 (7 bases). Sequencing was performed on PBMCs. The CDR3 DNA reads TGCAGCGTCCTTAGGCGGGGGCGACCCTACGAGCAGTACTTC. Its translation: CSVLRRGRPYEQYF.